This T cell receptor (beta chain) was sequenced in a study of blood T cell repertoires in COVID-19 (dated by TCRdb to the early 2020s). For the wider study: Collaborator samples came from the United States, Italy and Spain and covered acute and convalescent phases of COVID-19. The samples were drawn from the first 160 participants of the ongoing ImmuneRACE study and from 1,254 subjects provided by 6 global collaborators. Where available, HLA class I and class II types were obtained from metadata supplied by the sample provider rather than from assay-based typing. The prospective study material was composed of cDNA or gDNA derived from T cells, B-cell-depleted T cells, or PBMCs. Sample metadata almost always included a de-identified subject ID, COVID-19 status, age in years and sex. The dataset comprised deeply sampled blood TCRbeta repertoires from subjects exposed to, actively infected with, or recovered from COVID-19. The repertoires were released in a freely available public database meant as a resource for research on the immune response to SARS-CoV-2.

The germline V gene gives CDR1 as MDHEN and CDR2 as SYDVKM. The CDR3 contains 14 residues, cysteine and phenylalanine counted. CDR3 DNA only is kept here, 42 bases in frame from base 1. V and J are truncated by 6 bases and 3 bases respectively, leaving an intervening sequence of 14 bases. The collaborating institutions used their own protocols to collect whole blood in K2EDTA tubes. For TCRbeta analysis, collaborator samples were shipped as frozen whole blood, as isolated PBMCs, or as DNA extracted from either sample type. On the study overall, not on this receptor specifically: How much clinical and demographic metadata was included differed by source and by participant, and the metadata was provided uncurated.

The immunoSEQ Assay, a bias-controlled multiplex PCR, was used to amplify TCRbeta CDR3 regions from genomic DNA. Regarding the original processing steps: The number of nucleated cells in each sample was estimated from the amplification of reference gene primers within the assay. To quantify the absolute abundance of each unique TCRbeta CDR3 rearrangement, sequence reads were collapsed and filtered. For each sample, productive Simpson clonality was calculated by taking the square root of Simpson's diversity index across productive rearrangements. This immuneACCESS table, as held by TCRdb, lists in-frame sequences with V and J called but not all clones. Of the missing ones, under half trace to an unresolved V gene in checked studies; the others have no known cause. V and J calls and clone size are given by that table; D and trimming were obtained from the DNA. Counted in this sample were roughly 130,000 clones; 87% of them appeared once. The ten biggest clones cover approximately 4% of the sample.

The sample holds a few counts of this clone. The antigen it binds to is not known. Base qualities are missing; no much larger clone stands one base away. The source of this sequence is a woman aged 60-70 years with acute or convalescent COVID-19. Sequencing was performed on peripheral blood. The receptor chain draws on TRBV28 and TRBJ1-1, with TRBD1 tentatively as D gene (6 bases match). The nucleotide sequence reads as follows: TGTGCCAGCAGACCCGGGGGGCGGGACACTGAAGCTTTCTTT. It translates to CASRPGGRDTEAFF. The CDR3, completed at both ends by the reference TRBV28 and TRBJ1-1 genes, gives the full variable domain DVKVTQSSRYLVKRTGEKVFLECVQDMDHENMFWYRQDPGLGLRLIYFSYDVKMKEKGDIPEGYSVSREKKERFSLILESASTNQTSMYLCASRPGGRDTEAFFGQGTRLTVV.